A selection of T cell receptor beta chains follows, all from one sample in a study of blood T cell repertoires in COVID-19. Sequenced by immunoSEQ multiplex PCR; TCRdb stores in-frame clones only, minus some. The data hold about 200,000 clones, with around 84% observed a single time. The source material was peripheral blood. Receptors were obtained from a woman older than 75 with acute or convalescent COVID-19. Both conserved end residues are part of each CDR3. Each record gives: D gene, clone size, V gene, J gene, CDR3 protein, CDR3 DNA. A D gene is named only where the DNA matches it firmly. Part of the rows lack a size; the others show once, few, many or a class for expanded clones.

>-|once|TRBV9|TRBJ2-7
CASSVTTTAIYEQYF
TGTGCCAGCAGCGTAACTACGACAGCGATCTACGAGCAGTACTTC
>TRBD1|-|TRBV5-6|TRBJ1-6
CASSLPGQPYNSPLHF
TGTGCCAGCAGCCTACCGGGACAGCCTTATAATTCACCCCTCCACTTT
>-|-|TRBV10-3|TRBJ1-3
CAITAGSGNTIYF
TGTGCCATCACTGCCGGCTCTGGAAACACCATATATTTT
>-|-|TRBV7-9|TRBJ1-1
CASSFSRTSDTEAFF
TGTGCCAGCAGCTTTTCACGGACATCCGACACTGAAGCTTTCTTT
>-|-|TRBV6-1|TRBJ1-4
CASSEGGTNEKLFF
TGTGCCAGCAGTGAAGGCGGGACTAATGAAAAACTGTTTTTT
>TRBD2|-|TRBV7-3|TRBJ2-3
CASSRGSGSGTDTQYF
TGTGCCAGCAGCAGGGGGAGCGGGAGCGGGACAGATACGCAGTATTTT
>TRBD1|-|TRBV18|TRBJ1-2
CASSPTGPGQGAVGGYTF
TGTGCCAGCTCACCCACCGGCCCGGGACAGGGGGCGGTTGGTGGCTACACCTTC
>-|-|TRBV24-1|TRBJ1-4
CATSDSGGARNEKLFF
TGTGCCACCAGTGATTCAGGAGGGGCCCGAAATGAAAAACTGTTTTTT
>TRBD2|-|TRBV5-1|TRBJ2-5
CASSLTSGQETQYF
TGCGCCAGCAGCTTGACTAGCGGCCAAGAGACCCAGTACTTC
>-|-|TRBV7-2|TRBJ1-5
CASSFRGRPQHF
TGTGCCAGCAGCTTTAGGGGAAGGCCCCAGCATTTT
>TRBD1|-|TRBV10-3|TRBJ2-7
CAISEGGDRAYEQYF
TGTGCCATCAGTGAGGGAGGGGACAGGGCCTACGAGCAGTACTTC
>TRBD1|-|TRBV27|TRBJ2-3
CASSLAGQGADTQYF
TGTGCCAGCAGTTTGGCGGGACAGGGTGCAGATACGCAGTATTTT
>TRBD1|-|TRBV5-4|TRBJ1-2
CASSSFAQGQGYGYTF
TGTGCCAGCAGCTCCTTCGCCCAGGGACAGGGTTATGGCTACACCTTC